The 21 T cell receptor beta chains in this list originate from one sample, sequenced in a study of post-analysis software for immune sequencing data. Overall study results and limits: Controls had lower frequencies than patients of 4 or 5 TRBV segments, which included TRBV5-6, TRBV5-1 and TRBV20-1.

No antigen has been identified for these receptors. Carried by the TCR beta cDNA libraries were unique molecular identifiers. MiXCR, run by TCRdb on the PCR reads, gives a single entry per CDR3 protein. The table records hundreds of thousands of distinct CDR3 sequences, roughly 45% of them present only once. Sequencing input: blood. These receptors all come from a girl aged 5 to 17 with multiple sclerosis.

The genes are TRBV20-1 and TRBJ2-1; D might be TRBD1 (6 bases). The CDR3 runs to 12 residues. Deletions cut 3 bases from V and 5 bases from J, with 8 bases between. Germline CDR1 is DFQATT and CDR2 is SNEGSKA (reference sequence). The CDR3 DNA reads TGCAGTGCTAGCAACAGGGACAATGAGCAGTTCTTC. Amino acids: CSASNRDNEQFF.

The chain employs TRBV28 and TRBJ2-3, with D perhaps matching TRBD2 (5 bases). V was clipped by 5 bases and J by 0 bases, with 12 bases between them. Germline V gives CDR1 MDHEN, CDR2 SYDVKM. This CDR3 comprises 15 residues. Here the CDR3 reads CASSQAVMSTDTQYF. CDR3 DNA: TGTGCCAGCAGTCAAGCGGTGATGAGCACAGATACGCAGTATTTT.

Written as DNA, the CDR3 is TGTGCCAGTAGTTCCAAACTAGCGGGAGCCTACAATGAGCAGTTCTTC. Protein product: CASSSKLAGAYNEQFF. J is TRBJ2-1 and V is TRBV19, with 11 bases lining up with TRBD2. The V and J ends lost 5 bases and 2 bases, in that order; junction bases with no gene match: 5. This CDR3 is built from 16 residues. CDR1 and CDR2 (germline): LNHDA, SQIVND (reference sequence).

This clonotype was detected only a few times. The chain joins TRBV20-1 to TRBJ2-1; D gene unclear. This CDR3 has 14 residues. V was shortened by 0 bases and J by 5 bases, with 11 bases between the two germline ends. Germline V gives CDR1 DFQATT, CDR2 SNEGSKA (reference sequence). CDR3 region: CSARDGSVDNEQFF. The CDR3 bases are TGCAGTGCTAGAGATGGATCGGTGGACAATGAGCAGTTCTTC.

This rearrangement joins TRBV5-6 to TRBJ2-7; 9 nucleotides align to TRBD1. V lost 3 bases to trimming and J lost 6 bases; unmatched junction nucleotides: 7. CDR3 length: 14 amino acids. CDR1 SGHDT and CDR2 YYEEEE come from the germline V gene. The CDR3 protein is CASSSRGQGSEQYF. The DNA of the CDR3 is TGTGCCAGCAGCTCGAGGGGACAGGGTAGCGAGCAGTACTTC. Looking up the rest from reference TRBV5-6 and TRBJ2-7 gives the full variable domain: DAGVTQSPTHLIKTRGQQVTLRCSPKSGHDTVSWYQQALGQGPQFIFQYYEEEERQRGNFPDRFSGHQFPNYSSELNVNALLLGDSALYLCASSSRGQGSEQYFGPGTRLTVT.

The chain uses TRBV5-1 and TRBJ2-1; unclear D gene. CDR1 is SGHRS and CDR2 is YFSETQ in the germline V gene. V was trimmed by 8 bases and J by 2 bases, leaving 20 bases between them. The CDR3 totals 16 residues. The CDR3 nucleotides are TGCGCCAGAAGCACCTTCCCCTCTTCCACCTACAATGAGCAGTTCTTC. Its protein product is CARSTFPSSTYNEQFF.

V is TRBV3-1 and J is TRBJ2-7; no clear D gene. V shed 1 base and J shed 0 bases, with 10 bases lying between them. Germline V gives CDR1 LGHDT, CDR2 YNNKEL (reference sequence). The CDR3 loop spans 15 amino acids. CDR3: CASSQGRSGSYEQYF. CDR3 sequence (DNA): TGTGCCAGCAGCCAAGGTAGGTCAGGCTCCTACGAGCAGTACTTC.

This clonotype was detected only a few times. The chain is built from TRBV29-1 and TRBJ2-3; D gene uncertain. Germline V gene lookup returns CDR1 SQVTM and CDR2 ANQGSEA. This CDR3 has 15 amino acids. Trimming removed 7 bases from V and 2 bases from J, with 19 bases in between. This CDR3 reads CSAPVGPKATDTQYF. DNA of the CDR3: TGCAGCGCCCCGGTCGGGCCTAAAGCCACAGATACGCAGTATTTT.

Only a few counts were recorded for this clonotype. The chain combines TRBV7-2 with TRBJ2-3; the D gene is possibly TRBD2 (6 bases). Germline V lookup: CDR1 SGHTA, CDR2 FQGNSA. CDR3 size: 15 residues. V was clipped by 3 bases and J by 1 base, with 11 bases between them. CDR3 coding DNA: TGTGCCAGCAGCTTTGAGGGGACTGGCACAGATACGCAGTATTTT. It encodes CASSFEGTGTDTQYF.

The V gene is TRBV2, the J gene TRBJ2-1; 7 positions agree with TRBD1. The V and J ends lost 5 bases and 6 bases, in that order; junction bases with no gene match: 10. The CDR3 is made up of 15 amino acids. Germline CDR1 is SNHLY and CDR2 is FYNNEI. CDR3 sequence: CASSRQGKLSNEQFF. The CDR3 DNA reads TGTGCCAGCAGTAGACAGGGCAAGTTAAGCAATGAGCAGTTCTTC.

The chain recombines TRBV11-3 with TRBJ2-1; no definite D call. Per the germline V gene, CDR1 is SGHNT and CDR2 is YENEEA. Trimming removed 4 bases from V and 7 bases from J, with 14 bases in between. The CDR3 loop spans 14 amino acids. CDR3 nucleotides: TGTGCCAGCAGCTCAGACCCAAACGGGAATGAGCAGTTCTTC. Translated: CASSSDPNGNEQFF.

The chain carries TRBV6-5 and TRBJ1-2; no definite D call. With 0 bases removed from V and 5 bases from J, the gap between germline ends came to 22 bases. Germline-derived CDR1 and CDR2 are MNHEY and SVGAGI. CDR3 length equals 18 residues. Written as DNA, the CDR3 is TGTGCCAGCAGTTACTCGGCCAGGACGCGCCCGTCGGGATATGGCTACACCTTC. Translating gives CASSYSARTRPSGYGYTF.

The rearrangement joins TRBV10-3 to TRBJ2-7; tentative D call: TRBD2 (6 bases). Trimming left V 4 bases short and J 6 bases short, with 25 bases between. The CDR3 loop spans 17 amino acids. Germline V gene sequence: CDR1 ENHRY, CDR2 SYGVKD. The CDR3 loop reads CAISASSGTPGYREQYF. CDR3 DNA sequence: TGTGCCATCAGTGCATCCTCCGGGACTCCGGGATATCGCGAGCAGTACTTC.

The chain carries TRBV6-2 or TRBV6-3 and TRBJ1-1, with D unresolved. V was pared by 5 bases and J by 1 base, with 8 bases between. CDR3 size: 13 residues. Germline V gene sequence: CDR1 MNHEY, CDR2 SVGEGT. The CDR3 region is CASSASGNTEAFF. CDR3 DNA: TGTGCCAGCAGTGCGTCCGGGAACACTGAAGCTTTCTTT.

The CDR3 sequence is CASSFGGTGFSGANVLTF. The CDR3 bases are TGTGCCAGCAGCTTTGGGGGGACAGGGTTCTCTGGGGCCAACGTCCTGACTTTC. The chain combines TRBV7-2 with TRBJ2-6; 9 nucleotides align to TRBD1. Germline V gene sequence: CDR1 SGHTA, CDR2 FQGNSA. The trim removed 3 bases at V and 0 bases at J, leaving 6 bases unmatched. This CDR3 spans 18 amino acids. Complete variable domain (other parts from reference TRBV7-2 and TRBJ2-6): GAGVSQSPSNKVTEKGKDVELRCDPISGHTALYWYRQSLGQGLEFLIYFQGNSAPDKSGLPSDRFSAERTGGSVSTLTIQRTQQEDSAVYLCASSFGGTGFSGANVLTFGAGSRLTVL.

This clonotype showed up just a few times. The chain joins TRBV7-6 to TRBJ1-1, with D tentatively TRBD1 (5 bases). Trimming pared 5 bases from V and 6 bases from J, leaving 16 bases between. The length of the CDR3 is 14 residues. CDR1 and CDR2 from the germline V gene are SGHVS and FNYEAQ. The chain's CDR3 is CASSPNTDIAEAFF. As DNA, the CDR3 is TGTGCCAGCAGCCCAAATACGGACATCGCTGAAGCTTTCTTT.

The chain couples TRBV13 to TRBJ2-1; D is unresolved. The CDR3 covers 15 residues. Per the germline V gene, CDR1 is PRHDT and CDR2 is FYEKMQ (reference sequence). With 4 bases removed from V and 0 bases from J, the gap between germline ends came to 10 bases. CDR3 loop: CASSSSRFSYNEQFF. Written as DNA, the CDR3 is TGTGCCAGCAGCTCCTCAAGGTTCTCCTACAATGAGCAGTTCTTC.

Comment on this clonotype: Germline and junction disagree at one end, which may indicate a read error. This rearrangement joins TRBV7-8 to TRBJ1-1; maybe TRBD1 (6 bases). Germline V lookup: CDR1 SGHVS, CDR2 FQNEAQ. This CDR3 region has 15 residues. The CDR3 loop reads CACSLAPGADTEAFF. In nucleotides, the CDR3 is TGTGCCTGCAGCTTAGCACCAGGGGCGGACACTGAAGCTTTCTTT.

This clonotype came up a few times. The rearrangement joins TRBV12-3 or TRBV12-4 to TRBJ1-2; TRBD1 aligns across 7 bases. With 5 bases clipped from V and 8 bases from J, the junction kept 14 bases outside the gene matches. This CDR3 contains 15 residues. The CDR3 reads CASSVTGVWMGGYTF. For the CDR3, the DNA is TGTGCCAGCAGTGTAACAGGGGTTTGGATGGGGGGCTACACCTTC.

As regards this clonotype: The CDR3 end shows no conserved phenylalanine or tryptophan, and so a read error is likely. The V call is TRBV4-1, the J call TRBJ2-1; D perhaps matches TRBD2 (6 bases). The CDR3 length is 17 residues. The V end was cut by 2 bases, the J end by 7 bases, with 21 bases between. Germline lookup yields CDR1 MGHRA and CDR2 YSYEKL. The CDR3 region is CASSQLGRGGRVNEQFV. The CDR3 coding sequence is TGCGCCAGCAGCCAACTGGGTAGGGGAGGAAGAGTAAATGAGCAGTTCGTC.

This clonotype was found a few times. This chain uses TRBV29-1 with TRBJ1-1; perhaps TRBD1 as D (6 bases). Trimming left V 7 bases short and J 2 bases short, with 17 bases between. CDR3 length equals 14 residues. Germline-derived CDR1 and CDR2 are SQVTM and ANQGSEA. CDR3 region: CSALRGDSNTEAFF. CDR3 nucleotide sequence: TGCAGCGCCCTAAGGGGGGACTCTAACACTGAAGCTTTCTTT.